The TCR beta chain described here comes from a study of T-cell reconstitution after alpha-beta-depleted transplantation in children listed by TCRdb under 2016. Looking at the study overall: Using TCR repertoire profiling, the study followed T-cell immune reconstitution in a quantitative way in children after TCRalphabeta/CD19-depleted allogeneic hematopoietic cell transplantation. Study-level results and caveats: Over the following months the frequencies of hyperexpanded clones went down, and after one year T-cell counts and TCRbeta diversity were mostly credited to newly produced T cells. In some patients, high TCRbeta diversity at day 60 was attributed to recipient T cells and intrathymic progenitors that had survived conditioning. About two months after transplant, the apparently early recovery of alphabetaT-cell counts reportedly depended on just several hundred clones that had expanded rapidly and came from non-depleted graft cells.

For this chain, trimming is 6 bases at the V end and 5 bases at the J end, and the number of junction bases without a gene match is 6. The CDR3 covers 15 residues, taking in both the cysteine and the phenylalanine. The only DNA kept is the CDR3, 45 bases in frame from the first base. Looking up the germline V gene (reference sequence) yields CDR1 DFQATT and CDR2 SNEGSKA. What this sample's treatment or condition label stands for: allogeneic hematopoietic cell transplantation with graft depleted of TCRalphabeta T cells and CD19 B cells. TCRalphabeta/CD19-depleted allogeneic hematopoietic cell grafts were given to the transplant recipients, all of whom were children. The library was built by means of PCR. The instrument was an Illumina HiSeq 2500. Molecular barcoding was employed in the preparation of TCR libraries, with unique molecular identifiers being used to normalize TCRbeta repertoire quantification. Using fastp trimming at Q25 and MiXCR clonotype assembly, TCRdb reanalyzed the public sequencing data and kept in-frame beta chains. When rows share a CDR3 protein, they turn into one entry using the most common DNA and genes. Recorded for this sample are roughly 350,000 distinct CDR3 sequences; about a sixth of them occurred a single time. The ten top clones hold about 41% of the sample.

This clonotype came up a few times. Its antigen remains undetermined. Per-base quality was not reported, and no clone a single base away is much larger than it. The sequence links TRBV20-1 to TRBJ2-1, with 14 bases aligning to TRBD2. The sequence was obtained from a male patient between 2 and 10 years old who had a stem cell transplant for acute lymphoblastic leukemia, so the T cells may come from the graft donor. The sequences come from PBMCs, mostly from graft donor cells, collected 360 days after TCRalphabeta/CD19-depleted stem cell transplant. The CDR3 has the sequence CSAKTSGRVNNEQFF. The nucleotide sequence is given as TGCAGTGCAAAGACTAGCGGGAGGGTTAACAATGAGCAGTTCTTC.